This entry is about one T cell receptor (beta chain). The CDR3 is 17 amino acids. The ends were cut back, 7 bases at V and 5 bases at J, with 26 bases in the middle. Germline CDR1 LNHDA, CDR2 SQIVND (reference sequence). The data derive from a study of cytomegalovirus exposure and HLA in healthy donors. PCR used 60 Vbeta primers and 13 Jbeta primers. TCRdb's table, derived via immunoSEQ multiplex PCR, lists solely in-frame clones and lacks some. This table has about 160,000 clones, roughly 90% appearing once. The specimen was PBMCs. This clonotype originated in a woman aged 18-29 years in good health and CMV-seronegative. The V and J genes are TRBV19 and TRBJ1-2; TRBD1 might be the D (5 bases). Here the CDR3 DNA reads TGTGCCAGTACTACACCCGGGACTACCCTGGCCATATATGGCTACACCTTC. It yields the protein CASTTPGTTLAIYGYTF.